The 8 T cell receptor beta chains below were found in one sample sequenced in a study of human T cells and chemical hapten exposure. TCRdb itself ran the RACE reads through MiXCR, one entry per CDR3 protein. This sample has some 300,000 distinct CDR3 sequences, with around 5.5% found just once. The time point was: pre-sensitization, week 0. The treatment is: therapeutic diphenylcyclopropenone sensitization with weekly scalp DPC. Sequencing was performed on whole blood, taken in connection with sensitization to the hapten diphenylcyclopropenone (DPC). The source is a woman aged 18-30 years with alopecia areata. Some clones in this sample may be carry-over from other donors' samples.

This clonotype was observed at least ten times. The CDR3 here is CATRQGLNTEAFF. CDR3 nucleotides: TGTGCCACCCGCCAGGGTCTGAACACTGAAGCTTTCTTT. The chain has TRBV10-3 and TRBJ1-1; a weak D match, TRBD1 (5 bases). V was shortened by 10 bases and J by 0 bases, with 12 bases between the two germline ends. This CDR3 has 13 residues. Germline V gene sequence: CDR1 ENHRY, CDR2 SYGVKD.

The gene calls are TRBV4-1 and TRBJ2-1, with 10 nucleotides matching TRBD1. After removal of 0 bases from V and 9 bases from J, the junction contained 8 bases not matched to a gene. The CDR3 length is 16 residues. Germline-derived CDR1 and CDR2 are MGHRA and YSYEKL. The CDR3 loop is CASSQDGDRGRTEQFF. CDR3 in DNA: TGCGCCAGCAGCCAAGATGGGGACAGGGGTCGTACTGAGCAGTTCTTC.

This clonotype was counted ten times or more. This rearrangement joins TRBV28 to TRBJ2-3, with no clear D. Germline CDR1 and CDR2: MDHEN and SYDVKM. The CDR3 has 16 residues. V lost 3 bases, J lost 0 bases, and 13 bases lay in between. The CDR3 spells CASSFGSFTSTDTQYF. As DNA, the CDR3 is TGTGCCAGCAGTTTCGGTAGTTTTACTAGCACAGATACGCAGTATTTT.

In regard to this clonotype: A clone one base away is much larger, so this may be a read error. No conserved phenylalanine or tryptophan is present at the end of the CDR3, so a read error is the likely explanation. The rearrangement joins TRBV29-1 to TRBJ2-1; D is unresolved. The length of the CDR3 is 14 residues. V was shortened by 4 bases and J by 10 bases, with 20 bases between the two germline ends. Germline CDR1 and CDR2: SQVTM and ANQGSEA. CDR3 amino acids: CSVGAGVRAGEQFL. In DNA, the CDR3 is TGCAGCGTTGGCGCAGGAGTAAGGGCCGGGGAGCAGTTCCTC.

A few counts support this clonotype. This sequence joins TRBV12-3 or TRBV12-4 and TRBJ2-7, with 11 bases identical to TRBD1. The V and J ends lost 5 bases and 4 bases, in that order; junction bases with no gene match: 10. This CDR3 is built from 16 residues. Here the CDR3 DNA reads TGTGCCAGCAGTAACCGGGACAGGGGGACGGGATACGAGCAGTACTTC. It translates to CASSNRDRGTGYEQYF.

This clonotype was counted ten times or more. The chain is built from TRBV27 and TRBJ1-2; D uncertain. Between the trimmed V and J ends, which lost 4 bases and 4 bases, there was a span of 10 bases. CDR1 and CDR2 from the germline V gene are MNHEY and SMNVEV (reference sequence). This CDR3 has 13 residues. The CDR3 sequence is CASSSLPTYGYTF. CDR3 nucleotides: TGTGCCAGCAGTTCCCTTCCAACCTATGGCTACACCTTC.

This clonotype was seen a handful of times. The genes are TRBV14 and TRBJ1-3; D remains unclear. The germline gives CDR1 SGHDN, CDR2 FVKESK. Trimming stripped 5 bases from V and 2 bases from J, with 13 bases between. The CDR3 runs to 15 residues. CDR3 residues: CASSTFRATGNTIYF. The CDR3 DNA sequence: TGTGCCAGCAGCACTTTTCGGGCGACTGGAAACACCATATATTTT.

This clonotype was seen a handful of times. The V and J genes are TRBV6-2 or TRBV6-3 and TRBJ1-5, with unresolved D. Trimming removed 7 bases at V and 0 bases at J, with 7 bases between. Germline V CDR1 and CDR2: MNHEY, SVGEGT. This CDR3 has 13 residues. This chain's CDR3 is CASNYYSNQPQHF. CDR3 nucleotide sequence: TGTGCCAGCAACTACTATAGCAATCAGCCCCAGCATTTT.